Each of the 15 T cell receptor beta chains below was sequenced from the same sample in a study of blood T cell repertoires in COVID-19. Generated by immunoSEQ multiplex PCR, the TCRdb table keeps only in-frame clones and is missing some. The profile shows about 89,000 clones, about three quarters of them singletons. Input material: peripheral blood. These receptors were obtained from a woman of 80 years or more with acute or convalescent COVID-19.

This clone was seen only a few times. The rearrangement joins TRBV7-8 to TRBJ2-2; D possibly corresponds to TRBD2 (6 bases). This CDR3 comprises 15 residues. The ends were cut back, 5 bases at V and 7 bases at J, with 17 bases in the middle. Germline V gene lookup returns CDR1 SGHVS and CDR2 FQNEAQ. CDR3 nucleotides: TGTGCCAGCAGCCCCCCGGGGACTGTGGGCGGGGAGCTGTTTTTT. Translated: CASSPPGTVGGELFF.

The chain couples TRBV5-4 to TRBJ1-2; D gene unclear. The CDR3 runs to 13 residues. CDR1 and CDR2 (germline): SGHNT, YYREEE (reference sequence). Trimming stripped 1 base from V and 11 bases from J, with 15 bases between. The CDR3 region is CASSLYTAEVYTF. CDR3 coding DNA: TGTGCCAGCAGCTTGTATACTGCTGAGGTTTACACCTTC.

The V and J genes are TRBV12-3 or TRBV12-4 and TRBJ2-5; D unclear. The CDR3 sequence is 11 residues long. V lost 6 bases to trimming and J lost 5 bases, with 7 bases between them. CDR3 DNA sequence: TGTGCCAGCAGCCCTAGGGAGACCCAGTACTTC. The encoded protein is CASSPRETQYF.

J is TRBJ2-3 and V is TRBV5-8; 8 bases are shared with TRBD2. The CDR3 covers 16 residues. Germline V gives CDR1 SGHTS, CDR2 YDEGEE. J gave up 2 bases and V 4 bases, and 9 bases lay outside the gene matches. CDR3 in DNA: TGTGCCAGCAGCCCGCTACTAGCGGCCCTCACAGATACGCAGTATTTT. Protein: CASSPLLAALTDTQYF.

The chain couples TRBV7-8 to TRBJ2-5; D perhaps matches TRBD2 (6 bases). The germline V gene has CDR1 SGHVS and CDR2 FQNEAQ. The CDR3 is 16 amino acids. Trimming removed 5 bases at V and 1 base at J, with 17 bases between. The DNA of the CDR3 is TGTGCCAGCAGCGGCAGCGGGTCCTTCGCCCAAGAGACCCAGTACTTC. This translates into CASSGSGSFAQETQYF.

This clone was found a few times. The chain recombines TRBV2 with TRBJ1-4; weak D call: TRBD1 (6 bases). Trimming removed 7 bases from V and 7 bases from J, with 16 bases in between. There are 14 residues in the CDR3. Germline V CDR1 and CDR2: SNHLY, FYNNEI. The CDR3 here is CASKRQASSEKLFF. CDR3 in DNA: TGTGCCAGCAAAAGACAGGCTTCCTCTGAAAAACTGTTTTTT.

CDR3 DNA: TGTGCCAGCAGTCTTCTGACAGGGGCCAACACCGGGGAGCTGTTTTTT. It is translated as CASSLLTGANTGELFF. The chain uses TRBV2 and TRBJ2-2; 8 nucleotides align to TRBD1. V dropped 5 bases and J dropped 2; count of bases not matched to a gene: 7. Germline CDR1 is SNHLY and CDR2 is FYNNEI. The CDR3 has 16 amino acids.

V and J are TRBV4-1 and TRBJ2-5; 8 nucleotides align to TRBD2. CDR1 and CDR2 (germline): MGHRA, YSYEKL. This CDR3 is built from 14 residues. Trimming at V came to 1 base and at J to 4 bases, leaving 2 bases not matched to a gene. The CDR3 here is CASSQAGLGETQYF. The CDR3 DNA sequence: TGCGCCAGCAGCCAAGCGGGACTAGGAGAGACCCAGTACTTC.

The V call is TRBV27, the J call TRBJ2-5, with D maybe TRBD2 (5 bases). Germline loops: CDR1 MNHEY, CDR2 SMNVEV (reference sequence). V was shortened by 0 bases and J by 5 bases, with 13 bases between the two germline ends. CDR3 length: 15 residues. The CDR3 sequence: CASSLSLLVRETQYF. CDR3 bases: TGTGCCAGCAGTTTATCCCTACTAGTGCGGGAGACCCAGTACTTC.

V is TRBV9 and J is TRBJ1-4; D is unclear. The V gene's germline CDR1 is SGDLS and CDR2 YYNGEE. CDR3 size: 14 residues. Trimming cost V 4 bases and J 6 bases, with 13 bases left between them. The CDR3 protein is CASSSPRSDEKLFF. The CDR3 DNA sequence: TGTGCCAGCAGCTCCCCCCGATCGGATGAAAAACTGTTTTTT.

This clone was detected once. The chain recombines TRBV19 with TRBJ2-5; D is possibly TRBD1 (6 bases). The CDR3 totals 14 residues. The germline V and J ends were trimmed by 7 bases and 4 bases, with 16 bases remaining between them. The germline CDR1 and CDR2 sequences are LNHDA and SQIVND (reference sequence). CDR3 bases: TGTGCCAGTAACAACCGCCAGGGGTCAGAGACCCAGTACTTC. Protein sequence: CASNNRQGSETQYF.

Only a few counts were recorded for this clone. Here the CDR3 reads CASSAGARGLTGELFF. The CDR3 nucleotides are TGTGCCAGCAGCGCTGGGGCCAGGGGGCTCACCGGGGAGCTGTTTTTT. V usage is TRBV7-2 and J usage is TRBJ2-2, with 8 bases aligning to TRBD1. Germline assignment: CDR1 SGHTA and CDR2 FQGNSA. The CDR3 consists of 16 residues. Unmatched junction bases numbered 9, after V lost 5 bases and J lost 4 bases.

This sequence joins TRBV2 and TRBJ1-1; 7 nucleotides agree with TRBD1. With V trimmed by 5 bases and J by 3 bases, 3 bases remained unmatched. The CDR3 length is 13 residues. Germline CDR1 SNHLY, CDR2 FYNNEI. The CDR3 nucleotides read TGTGCCAGCAGTTTAGACAGGGACACTGAAGCTTTCTTT. Its protein product is CASSLDRDTEAFF.

This clone was detected a few times. The J gene is TRBJ1-2, the V gene TRBV28, with D maybe TRBD1 (6 bases). In germline, CDR1 is MDHEN, CDR2 SYDVKM. This CDR3 comprises 13 residues. Trimming removed 2 bases from V and 8 bases from J, with 12 bases in between. The CDR3 protein is CASSLIQGSGYTF. The DNA of the CDR3 is TGTGCCAGCAGTTTAATACAGGGATCCGGCTACACCTTC.

This chain joins TRBV19 and TRBJ1-3; D unclear. The CDR3 sequence is 20 residues long. CDR1 LNHDA and CDR2 SQIVND come from the germline V gene (reference sequence). V shed 1 base and J shed 3 bases, with 25 bases lying between them. CDR3 sequence reads: CASSIGGPRGGSVSGNTIYF. CDR3 nucleotides: TGTGCCAGTAGTATAGGCGGACCTCGCGGAGGATCAGTCAGTGGAAACACCATATATTTT.